The 20 T cell receptor beta chains given below trace back to one sample, sequenced in a study of blood T cell repertoires in COVID-19. TCRdb keeps only in-frame clones here, not all; method: immunoSEQ multiplex PCR. The data contain some 140,000 clones, 91% of them singletons. The material sequenced was peripheral blood. The receptors shown here come from a man aged 45-65 years with acute or convalescent COVID-19.

The CDR3 region has the DNA TGCGCCAGCAGCCCTAGCGGTGGAGAAGATACGCAGTATTTT. This encodes CASSPSGGEDTQYF. This rearrangement joins TRBV4-3 to TRBJ2-3, with 7 bases lining up with TRBD2. This CDR3 has 14 amino acids. The germline V gene has CDR1 LGHNA and CDR2 YSLEER. V gave up 4 bases and J gave up 5 bases; unmatched junction bases: 6.

The chain joins TRBV6-6 to TRBJ2-1; TRBD2 matches at 8 bases. V shed 2 bases and J 6 bases; nucleotides not matched to a gene: 3. CDR3 length: 14 amino acids. Germline-derived CDR1 and CDR2 are MNHNY and SVGAGI (reference sequence). CDR3 in amino acids: CASSYGAGGNEQFF. The CDR3 nucleotides read TGTGCCAGCAGTTACGGGGCGGGAGGCAATGAGCAGTTCTTC.

This rearrangement joins TRBV19 to TRBJ1-1, with 7 bases matching TRBD1. V trimming: 3 bases; J trimming: 0 bases; junction bases outside the gene matches: 1. The CDR3 consists of 14 residues. Looked up from germline, CDR1 is LNHDA and CDR2 is SQIVND (reference sequence). The DNA for the CDR3 is TGTGCCAGTAGTATTACAGGGGTGAACACTGAAGCTTTCTTT. Translated, it gives CASSITGVNTEAFF.

V gene TRBV29-1 combines with J gene TRBJ2-5, with TRBD1 identical over 9 bases. The CDR3 consists of 15 residues. The germline gives CDR1 SQVTM, CDR2 ANQGSEA. Trimming took 5 bases from V and 4 from J; bases not matched to a gene: 11. CDR3 sequence reads: CSVRIAGTGRETQYF. CDR3 nucleotides: TGCAGCGTTCGCATCGCGGGGACAGGGCGAGAGACCCAGTACTTC.

This chain links TRBV4-2 with TRBJ1-2, with 7 bases lining up with TRBD1. Looked up from germline, CDR1 is LGHNA and CDR2 is YNFKEQ. Trimming at V came to 2 bases and at J to 5 bases, leaving 5 bases not matched to a gene. This CDR3 has 14 amino acids. The chain's CDR3 is CASSQTDRVYGYTF. The CDR3 DNA reads as TGTGCCAGCAGCCAAACAGACAGGGTATATGGCTACACCTTC.

The chain links TRBV7-9 to TRBJ1-5; a possible D gene is TRBD1 (5 bases). Germline-derived CDR1 and CDR2 are SEHNR and FQNEAQ (reference sequence). The CDR3 spans 15 residues. Trimming removed 3 bases from V and 2 bases from J, with 11 bases in between. The CDR3 here is CASSFGQGGNQPQHF. CDR3 in DNA: TGTGCCAGCAGCTTTGGGCAGGGTGGCAATCAGCCCCAGCATTTT. The variable domain in full, with the rest retrieved from reference TRBV7-9 and TRBJ1-5, is DTGVSQNPRHKITKRGQNVTFRCDPISEHNRLYWYRQTLGQGPEFLTYFQNEAQLEKSRLLSDRFSAERPKGSFSTLEIQRTEQGDSAMYLCASSFGQGGNQPQHFGDGTRLSIL.

The chain recombines TRBV19 with TRBJ2-2; 8 bases fit TRBD1. The germline V gene has CDR1 LNHDA and CDR2 SQIVND (reference sequence). After removal of 6 bases from V and 0 bases from J, the junction contained 6 bases not matched to a gene. There are 16 residues in the CDR3. The CDR3 DNA reads as TGTGCCAGTAGGAAGATACAGGGGGCGAACACCGGGGAGCTGTTTTTT. This codes for CASRKIQGANTGELFF.

This clone was seen a single time. The CDR3, as DNA: TGTGCCAGCTCACCAGGGCAGGGATCCACAGATACGCAGTATTTT. It encodes CASSPGQGSTDTQYF. This rearrangement joins TRBV18 to TRBJ2-3; perhaps TRBD1 as D (5 bases). V shed 2 bases and J shed 2 bases, with 11 bases lying between them. The CDR3 runs to 15 residues. Per germline, CDR1 KGHSH and CDR2 LQKENI.

The chain employs TRBV9 and TRBJ2-5; TRBD2 matches at 14 bases. Germline values: CDR1 SGDLS, CDR2 YYNGEE. CDR3 length equals 18 residues. With 2 bases clipped from V and 5 bases from J, the junction kept 11 bases outside the gene matches. The CDR3 reads CASSVGTSGSALWETQYF. The CDR3 DNA is TGTGCCAGCAGCGTCGGGACTAGCGGGAGCGCCTTGTGGGAGACCCAGTACTTC.

V gene TRBV25-1 combines with J gene TRBJ1-4, with D maybe TRBD1 (5 bases). Germline V gene data show CDR1 as MGHDK and CDR2 as SYGVNS. This CDR3 has 15 residues. Trimming shortened V by 3 bases and J by 3 bases, and 11 bases separated the two germline ends. This CDR3 reads CASSEGGDANEKLFF. DNA of the CDR3: TGTGCCAGCAGTGAGGGGGGGGACGCTAATGAAAAACTGTTTTTT.

The genes are TRBV6-5 and TRBJ2-1; TRBD1 aligns across 7 bases. CDR1 is MNHEY and CDR2 is SVGAGI in the germline V gene. The CDR3 loop spans 13 amino acids. Trimming removed 4 bases from V and 7 bases from J; junction bases left unmatched: 4. DNA for the CDR3: TGTGCCAGCAGTTCGGGACAGAGGAATGAGCAGTTCTTC. Translation: CASSSGQRNEQFF.

V and J are TRBV6-6 and TRBJ1-1, with D possibly being TRBD1 (6 bases). This CDR3 spans 13 amino acids. Trimming pared 5 bases from V and 9 bases from J, leaving 16 bases between. Looked up from germline, CDR1 is MNHNY and CDR2 is SVGAGI (reference sequence). The DNA of the CDR3 is TGTGCCAGCAGTCGCGACAGGTTATCTCAAGCTTTCTTT. Protein product: CASSRDRLSQAFF.

This clone occurred a few times. This chain joins TRBV5-1 and TRBJ2-2; TRBD1 is a possible D gene (6 bases). The CDR3 length is 17 residues. The germline V and J ends were trimmed by 3 bases and 4 bases, with 19 bases remaining between them. Germline-derived CDR1 and CDR2 are SGHRS and YFSETQ. The CDR3 reads CASSSPGHRHRTGELFF. For the CDR3, the DNA is TGCGCCAGCAGCTCACCGGGACACCGACATCGCACCGGGGAGCTGTTTTTT.

V is TRBV6-5 and J is TRBJ2-5; 8 nucleotides match TRBD2. V shed 8 bases and J 2 bases; nucleotides not matched to a gene: 4. Germline values: CDR1 MNHEY, CDR2 SVGAGI. CDR3 length: 13 amino acids. Here the CDR3 DNA reads TGTGCCAGCGGAGAGCGGGAGCAAGAGACCCAGTACTTC. It translates to CASGEREQETQYF.

This chain uses TRBV5-6 with TRBJ1-2, with TRBD1 matching over 8 bases. The CDR3 totals 12 residues. Trimming took 4 bases from V and 4 from J; bases not matched to a gene: 0. CDR1 and CDR2 (germline): SGHDT, YYEEEE. The CDR3 protein is CASSTGGYGYTF. For the CDR3, the DNA is TGTGCCAGCAGCACAGGGGGCTATGGCTACACCTTC.

The chain combines TRBV11-3 with TRBJ2-1; maybe TRBD2 (5 bases). V was clipped by 5 bases and J by 1 base, with 21 bases between them. Germline V gene lookup returns CDR1 SGHNT and CDR2 YENEEA. There are 18 residues in the CDR3. The chain's CDR3 is CASSEGERYQQSYNEQFF. DNA for the CDR3: TGTGCCAGCAGCGAAGGCGAGCGGTACCAGCAATCCTACAATGAGCAGTTCTTC.

This clone was observed a single time. The V and J genes are TRBV9 and TRBJ2-7; weak D call: TRBD1 (5 bases). Germline loops: CDR1 SGDLS, CDR2 YYNGEE. CDR3 length equals 15 residues. Trimming took off 0 bases at V and 2 bases at J, with 12 bases between the two ends. The CDR3, as DNA: TGTGCCAGCAGCGTAGACGGCGGACACACCTACGAGCAGTACTTC. Translating gives CASSVDGGHTYEQYF.

The chain is built from TRBV27 and TRBJ2-4; TRBD2 agrees at 10 bases. The CDR3 covers 17 residues. Looked up from germline, CDR1 is MNHEY and CDR2 is SMNVEV (reference sequence). With 5 bases clipped from V and 6 bases from J, the junction kept 13 bases outside the gene matches. CDR3 in DNA: TGTGCCAGCAGTGTGGGACTAGCGTTCGGAGGGGGAAACATTCAGTACTTC. It is translated as CASSVGLAFGGGNIQYF.

The CDR3 here is CASRGSYNEQFF. In nucleotides, the CDR3 is TGTGCCAGCCGGGGCTCCTACAATGAGCAGTTCTTC. This chain joins TRBV11-2 and TRBJ2-1; D perhaps matches TRBD2 (5 bases). V lost 8 bases, J lost 0 bases, and 5 bases lay in between. The CDR3 consists of 12 residues. From germline, CDR1 is SGHAT and CDR2 FQNNGV.

Note on this clone: Other DNA sequences of this sample code for an identical CDR3. The rearrangement joins TRBV27 to TRBJ1-2, with D unclear. Germline V lookup: CDR1 MNHEY, CDR2 SMNVEV (reference sequence). V was shortened by 5 bases and J by 5 bases, with 12 bases between the two germline ends. There are 13 residues in the CDR3. The DNA for the CDR3 is TGTGCCAGCAGTCTTAGCCGCGGGTATGGCTACACCTTC. Translation gives CASSLSRGYGYTF.